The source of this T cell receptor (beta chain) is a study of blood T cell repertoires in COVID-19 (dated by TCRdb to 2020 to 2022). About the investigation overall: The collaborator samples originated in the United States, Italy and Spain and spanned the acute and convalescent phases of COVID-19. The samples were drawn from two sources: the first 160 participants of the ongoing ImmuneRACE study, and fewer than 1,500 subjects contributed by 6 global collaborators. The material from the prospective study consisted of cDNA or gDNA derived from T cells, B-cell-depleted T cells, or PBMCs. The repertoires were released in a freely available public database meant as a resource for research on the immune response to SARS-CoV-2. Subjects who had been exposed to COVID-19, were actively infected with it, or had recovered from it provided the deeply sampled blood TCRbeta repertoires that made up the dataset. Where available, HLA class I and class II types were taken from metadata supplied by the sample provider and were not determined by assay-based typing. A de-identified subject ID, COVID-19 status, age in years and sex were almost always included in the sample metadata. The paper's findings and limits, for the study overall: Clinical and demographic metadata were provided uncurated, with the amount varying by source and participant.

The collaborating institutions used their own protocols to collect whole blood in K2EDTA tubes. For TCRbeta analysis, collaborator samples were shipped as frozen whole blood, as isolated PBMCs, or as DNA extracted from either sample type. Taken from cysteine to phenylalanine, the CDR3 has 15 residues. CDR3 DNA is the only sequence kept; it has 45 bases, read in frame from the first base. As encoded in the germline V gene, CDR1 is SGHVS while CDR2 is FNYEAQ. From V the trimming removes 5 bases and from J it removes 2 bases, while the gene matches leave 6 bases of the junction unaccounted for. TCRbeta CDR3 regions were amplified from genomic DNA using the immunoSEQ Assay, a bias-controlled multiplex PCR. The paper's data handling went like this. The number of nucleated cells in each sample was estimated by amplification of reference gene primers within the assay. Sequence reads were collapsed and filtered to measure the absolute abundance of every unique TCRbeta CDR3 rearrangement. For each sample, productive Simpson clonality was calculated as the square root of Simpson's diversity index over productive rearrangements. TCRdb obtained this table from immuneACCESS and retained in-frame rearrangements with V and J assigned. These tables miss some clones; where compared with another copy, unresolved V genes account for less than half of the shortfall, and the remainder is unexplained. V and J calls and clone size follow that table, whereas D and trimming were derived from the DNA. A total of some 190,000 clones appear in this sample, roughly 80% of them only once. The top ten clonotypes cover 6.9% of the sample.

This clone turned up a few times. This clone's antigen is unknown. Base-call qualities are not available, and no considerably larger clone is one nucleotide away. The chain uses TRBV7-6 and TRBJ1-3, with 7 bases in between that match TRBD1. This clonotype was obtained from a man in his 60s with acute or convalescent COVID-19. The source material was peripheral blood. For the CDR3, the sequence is CASSLRDRTGNTIYF. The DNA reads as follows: TGTGCCAGCAGCCTCCGGGACAGAACTGGAAACACCATATATTTT.